This T cell receptor (beta chain) was recorded in a study of OX40 agonist ivuxolimab in advanced cancers. TCRdb's table, derived via immunoSEQ multiplex PCR, lists solely in-frame clones and lacks some. Counted here are about 73,000 clones, more than 85% occurring once; the ten biggest clones make up roughly 10%. Regarding the study as a whole: Doses of 0.1 to 3.0 mg/kg were accompanied by clonal expansion of CD4+ and CD8+ blood T cells by week 6.

Notes on this clone: What it recognizes is unknown.

This CDR3 is built from 17 residues. V shed 3 bases, J shed 2 bases, and the junction held 8 bases outside the gene matches. Looked up from germline, CDR1 is SGDLS and CDR2 is YYNGEE. The sequence came from an adult with an advanced solid tumor such as melanoma, head and neck, liver or kidney cancer. The chain carries TRBV9 and TRBJ2-3, with 11 bases identical to TRBD2. The sequenced sample was CD4+ or CD8+ T cells sorted from blood, obtained in a trial of the OX40 agonist ivuxolimab. CDR3 protein: CASSALSGGVITDTQYF. The CDR3 nucleotides read TGTGCCAGCAGCGCCCTTAGCGGGGGGGTTATCACAGATACGCAGTATTTT.